Shown below are 26 T cell receptor beta chains from a single sample sequenced in a study of blood T cell repertoires in COVID-19. The method was immunoSEQ multiplex PCR; TCRdb's version includes in-frame clones alone and lacks a portion of them. The sample records about 210,000 clones, approximately 80% being singletons. The sample comprised peripheral blood. Source of these receptors: a man aged 35 to 55 who had recovered from COVID-19.

This chain links TRBV7-9 with TRBJ1-1; D perhaps matches TRBD1 (6 bases). Trimming removed 0 bases at V and 3 bases at J, with 14 bases between. The CDR3 is 16 amino acids. Germline CDR1 and CDR2: SEHNR and FQNEAQ (reference sequence). The CDR3 sequence: CASSLADGGLDTEAFF. The CDR3 coding sequence is TGTGCCAGCAGCTTAGCTGACGGGGGGCTGGACACTGAAGCTTTCTTT.

The chain links TRBV6-2 or TRBV6-3 to TRBJ1-6; D is ambiguous. The CDR3 covers 18 residues. The V gene lost 2 bases and the J gene lost 0 bases, with 14 bases spanning the gap. The germline CDR1 and CDR2 sequences are MNHEY and SVGEGT. CDR3 sequence (DNA): TGTGCCAGCAGTTACACCCGAGGGTCGAGCTCCTATAATTCACCCCTCCACTTT. It translates to CASSYTRGSSSYNSPLHF.

This chain connects TRBV15 to TRBJ2-7, with 9 nucleotides matching TRBD2. V shed 2 bases and J 1 base; nucleotides not matched to a gene: 3. CDR3 length equals 15 residues. Germline V gives CDR1 LNHNV, CDR2 YYDKDF (reference sequence). The CDR3: CATSRPGLASYEQYF. CDR3 sequence (DNA): TGTGCCACCAGCAGACCTGGACTAGCGTCCTACGAGCAGTACTTC.

The chain carries TRBV20-1 and TRBJ2-7; TRBD1 agrees at 8 bases. This CDR3 region has 15 residues. Germline V gene lookup returns CDR1 DFQATT and CDR2 SNEGSKA (reference sequence). V gave up 3 bases and J gave up 2 bases; unmatched junction bases: 9. This chain's CDR3 is CSASLPSTGAYEQYF. CDR3 DNA: TGCAGTGCTAGTCTTCCCTCGACAGGGGCCTACGAGCAGTACTTC.

The V and J genes are TRBV6-4 and TRBJ2-2; a weak D match, TRBD2 (5 bases). V lost 3 bases, J lost 0 bases, and 11 bases lay in between. The CDR3 is 16 residues long. Germline V lookup: CDR1 MRHNA, CDR2 SNTAGT. The CDR3 sequence is CASSDVAGANTGELFF. CDR3 in DNA: TGTGCCAGCAGTGATGTCGCCGGGGCGAACACCGGGGAGCTGTTTTTT.

The genes are TRBV27 and TRBJ1-1, with TRBD1 matching 11 bases. The CDR3 contains 14 residues. J was trimmed by 4 bases and V by 6 bases; bases with no gene match: 4. CDR1 is MNHEY and CDR2 is SMNVEV in the germline V gene (reference sequence). The DNA for the CDR3 is TGTGCCAGCAGAACCGGGACAGGGGGCACTGAAGCTTTCTTT. Encoded protein: CASRTGTGGTEAFF.

This clone was detected once. The chain is built from TRBV5-5 and TRBJ1-2; the match to TRBD1 covers 9 bases. CDR3 length: 17 residues. Per the germline V gene, CDR1 is SGHKS and CDR2 is YYEKEE (reference sequence). After removal of 1 base from V and 6 bases from J, the junction contained 13 bases not matched to a gene. Here the CDR3 reads CASSLFLGDRVSDGYTF. CDR3 DNA sequence: TGTGCCAGCAGCTTGTTTTTAGGGGACAGGGTATCGGATGGCTACACCTTC.

CDR3 loop: CASSALSTSEEFF. The DNA for the CDR3 is TGTGCCAGCAGCGCTCTCTCAACTAGCGAGGAGTTCTTC. The rearrangement uses TRBV2 and TRBJ2-1, with TRBD2 matching 7 bases. V gave up 6 bases and J gave up 14 bases; unmatched junction bases: 13. Per germline, CDR1 SNHLY and CDR2 FYNNEI. CDR3 size: 13 residues.

CDR3 sequence reads: CASSDYYQETQYF. The CDR3 bases are TGTGCCAGCAGCGACTACTACCAAGAGACCCAGTACTTC. V usage is TRBV5-6 and J usage is TRBJ2-5, with D perhaps matching TRBD2 (5 bases). Trimming stripped 4 bases from V and 0 bases from J, with 7 bases between. Looked up from germline, CDR1 is SGHDT and CDR2 is YYEEEE. The CDR3 is 13 amino acids.

The chain has TRBV9 and TRBJ2-3; 9 nucleotides line up with TRBD2. Trimming removed 0 bases from V and 2 bases from J; junction bases left unmatched: 4. CDR3 size: 16 residues. Germline CDR1 and CDR2: SGDLS and YYNGEE. The CDR3 sequence: CASSVALAGDTDTQYF. Here the CDR3 DNA reads TGTGCCAGCAGCGTAGCGTTAGCGGGAGACACAGATACGCAGTATTTT.

V gene TRBV5-8 combines with J gene TRBJ1-1; a weak D match, TRBD1 (5 bases). The CDR3 covers 14 residues. From germline, CDR1 is SGHTS and CDR2 YDEGEE. Trimming took off 3 bases at V and 12 bases at J, with 21 bases between the two ends. CDR3 loop: CASSYGVRRGIPFF. The CDR3 DNA reads as TGTGCCAGCAGCTACGGGGTGAGGAGGGGAATCCCTTTCTTT.

V gene TRBV12-5 combines with J gene TRBJ2-2; 7 nucleotides match TRBD2. The ends lost 6 bases at V and 6 bases at J; junction bases unmatched: 13. The CDR3 spans 16 residues. Germline CDR1 reads LGHNT; CDR2 reads FRNRAP. The CDR3 coding sequence is TGTGCTAGTGGCCCCTGGACTAGTCTTACCCCCGGGGAGCTGTTTTTT. Translation: CASGPWTSLTPGELFF.

CDR3 residues: CASSSGGTGANYGYTF. In DNA form, the CDR3 reads TGTGCCAGCAGCTCGGGGGGGACAGGGGCTAACTATGGCTACACCTTC. The chain combines TRBV7-2 with TRBJ1-2, with 10 nucleotides matching TRBD1. The germline V gene has CDR1 SGHTA and CDR2 FQGNSA. V gave up 4 bases and J gave up 0 bases; unmatched junction bases: 5. This CDR3 spans 16 amino acids.

By share, this clone ranks as medium-sized (0.01 to 0.1%). The rearrangement joins TRBV3-1 (or the pseudogene TRBV3-2) to TRBJ2-7; 7 bases align to TRBD2. The V gene end was trimmed by 2 bases and the J gene end by 6 bases; junction bases not matched to a gene: 13. CDR3 length: 16 residues. Germline-derived CDR1 and CDR2 are LGHDT and YNNKEL (reference sequence). The CDR3 sequence is CASSQYGGSGRAEQYF. The CDR3, as DNA: TGTGCCAGCAGCCAATACGGGGGAAGTGGGAGGGCCGAGCAGTACTTC.

The J gene is TRBJ1-3, the V gene TRBV5-1; D gene uncertain. The germline CDR1 and CDR2 sequences are SGHRS and YFSETQ. Trimming cost V 5 bases and J 8 bases, with 20 bases left between them. CDR3 length equals 15 residues. The CDR3 nucleotides are TGCGCCAGCAGGCCCCGACTCCGGCAAGACGACACCATATATTTT. Encoded protein: CASRPRLRQDDTIYF.

The V and J genes are TRBV5-4 and TRBJ2-1; 7 nucleotides line up with TRBD2. The V gene's germline CDR1 is SGHNT and CDR2 YYREEE (reference sequence). The ends lost 4 bases at V and 6 bases at J; junction bases unmatched: 10. The CDR3 contains 15 residues. The CDR3 reads CASSTPSGSINEQFF. DNA of the CDR3: TGTGCCAGCAGCACCCCTAGCGGATCAATCAATGAGCAGTTCTTC.

J is TRBJ2-5 and V is TRBV2; D is ambiguous. The length of the CDR3 is 11 residues. Germline V gives CDR1 SNHLY, CDR2 FYNNEI. V was trimmed by 4 bases and J by 2 bases, leaving 2 bases between them. The CDR3 protein is CASSVQETQYF. CDR3 in DNA: TGTGCCAGCAGTGTACAAGAGACCCAGTACTTC.

There are a few counts of this clone. The chain joins TRBV6-2 or TRBV6-3 to TRBJ1-6; a possible D gene is TRBD1 (5 bases). The CDR3 covers 13 residues. The V gene lost 5 bases and the J gene lost 9 bases, with 11 bases spanning the gap. Germline V gene sequence: CDR1 MNHEY, CDR2 SVGEGT. The CDR3 bases are TGTGCCAGCAGTCAACAGGACCGTTCACCCCTCCACTTT. Translation: CASSQQDRSPLHF.

This clone has a single count. The chain joins TRBV4-1 to TRBJ2-3; possible D gene TRBD1, 6 bases. V was pared by 1 base and J by 4 bases, with 15 bases between. Germline V gives CDR1 MGHRA, CDR2 YSYEKL. The CDR3 is 16 amino acids. The CDR3: CASSQGTAAGADTQYF. Written as DNA, the CDR3 is TGCGCCAGCAGCCAAGGGACAGCGGCTGGGGCAGATACGCAGTATTTT.

This chain joins TRBV4-1 and TRBJ1-2; possibly TRBD1 for D (5 bases). CDR1 and CDR2 from the germline V gene are MGHRA and YSYEKL. Trimming took off 3 bases at V and 5 bases at J, with 10 bases between the two ends. This CDR3 has 13 residues. The CDR3 bases are TGCGCCAGCAGCCAGGCGGAGGGGTATGGCTACACCTTC. Its protein product is CASSQAEGYGYTF.

The rearrangement links TRBV5-4 to TRBJ1-6, with unresolved D. Looked up from germline, CDR1 is SGHNT and CDR2 is YYREEE (reference sequence). The V gene lost 0 bases and the J gene lost 1 base, with 17 bases spanning the gap. This CDR3 region has 19 residues. The CDR3 region is CASSLVAGGRRSYNSPLHF. Here the CDR3 DNA reads TGTGCCAGCAGCTTGGTGGCAGGCGGGCGGAGGTCCTATAATTCACCCCTCCACTTT.

The gene calls are TRBV6-5 and TRBJ1-1; 7 bases agree with TRBD1. CDR1 and CDR2 from the germline V gene are MNHEY and SVGAGI. CDR3 length: 14 amino acids. With V trimmed by 7 bases and J by 5 bases, 10 bases remained unmatched. CDR3 DNA sequence: TGTGCCAGCACCCTTACAGGGGTATCTACTGAAGCTTTCTTT. It specifies CASTLTGVSTEAFF.

This chain connects TRBV4-3 to TRBJ1-5; 9 bases fit TRBD1. Unmatched junction bases numbered 11, after V lost 5 bases and J lost 3 bases. The CDR3 contains 17 residues. Germline V gives CDR1 LGHNA, CDR2 YSLEER. The chain's CDR3 is CASSDSTTGGYNQPQHF. Written as DNA, the CDR3 is TGCGCCAGCAGCGATTCAACTACAGGGGGCTACAATCAGCCCCAGCATTTT.

The rearrangement uses TRBV6-5 and TRBJ2-5; 7 nucleotides line up with TRBD1. V shed 6 bases, J shed 4 bases, and the junction held 2 bases outside the gene matches. The germline CDR1 and CDR2 sequences are MNHEY and SVGAGI. This CDR3 has 12 amino acids. This CDR3 reads CASRNRGETQYF. In DNA, the CDR3 is TGTGCCAGCAGGAACAGGGGAGAGACCCAGTACTTC.

The chain links TRBV29-1 to TRBJ2-7; 8 bases map to TRBD2. J was trimmed by 0 bases and V by 0 bases; bases with no gene match: 4. The CDR3 has 15 residues. Germline V gene data show CDR1 as SQVTM and CDR2 as ANQGSEA. The CDR3 spells CSVEERLAGSYEQYF. CDR3 bases: TGCAGCGTTGAAGAGAGGCTAGCGGGCTCCTACGAGCAGTACTTC.

The chain links TRBV3-1 (or the pseudogene TRBV3-2) to TRBJ2-3, with D unresolved. CDR1 and CDR2 from the germline V gene are LGHDT and YNNKEL (reference sequence). The CDR3 consists of 13 residues. With 4 bases removed from V and 2 bases from J, the gap between germline ends came to 7 bases. The CDR3 bases are TGTGCCAGCAGCCTTTTATCCACAGATACGCAGTATTTT. It yields the protein CASSLLSTDTQYF.